This entry describes one TCR beta chain. Its target is unknown. The entry originates in a study of cytomegalovirus exposure and HLA in healthy donors. Germline V gene lookup returns CDR1 MDHEN and CDR2 SYDVKM. This CDR3 spans 13 amino acids. Trimming removed 4 bases at V and 4 bases at J, with 11 bases between. PCR employed 60 Vbeta and 13 Jbeta primers. Clones were read by immunoSEQ multiplex PCR, and TCRdb kept only the in-frame ones, dropping some. The sample yields roughly 120,000 clones, over 70% seen once. The study, taken as a whole, reports: Confirmation in vitro established that three CMV-associated chains were specific for CMV antigens.

The sequenced material came from PBMCs. V is TRBV28 and J is TRBJ2-7, with D perhaps TRBD1 (5 bases). The sequence came from a woman younger than 35 in good health and CMV-seronegative. CDR3 sequence reads: CASSSTEYYEQYF. The CDR3 DNA reads as TGTGCCAGCAGTTCGACAGAGTATTACGAGCAGTACTTC.